A single TCR beta chain is shown here with its context. Its specificity is not known. Assay used: immunoSEQ multiplex PCR; TCRdb lists only in-frame clones, some missing. The data include more than 8,000 clones; the top ten clones carry more than 0.95%. The CDR3 has 15 amino acids. The coding DNA is unavailable. Germline assignment: CDR1 SGHKS and CDR2 YYEKEE (reference sequence). This sample was taken from a study of synovial regulatory T cells in juvenile arthritis. Looking at the study overall: Six patients were on methotrexate and a few were untreated.

General study findings and limits: Synovial Treg CDR3 sequences overlapped more with iaTregs than other circulating Tregs. Largely private between patients, iaTreg TCR repertoires showed partial overlap with synovial Teff and blood CPL repertoires.

This receptor was taken from a donor aged 2-35 years with juvenile idiopathic arthritis. Sample: Treg cells from blood. Subset reported: remaining (HLA-DR-negative) circulating blood Treg cells. The V gene is TRBV5-5, the J gene TRBJ2-7; absent DNA, TCRdb's TRBD1 call cannot be checked. The chain's CDR3 is CASSLTGTGRYEQYF.